Presented here are 26 T cell receptor beta chains from one specimen sequenced in a study of Ad26.COV2.S vaccination and SARS-CoV-2 variants. Assay used: immunoSEQ multiplex PCR; TCRdb lists only in-frame clones, some missing. This sample yields fewer than 500,000 clones, of which about 90% are seen a single time; around 4.2% belongs to the top ten. Treatment defined: about 20 received Ad26.COV2.S at low or high dose, single or two shots; roughly five received placebo; per-sample allocation not given. Sampling happened 63 days after the first vaccine or placebo injection. The sample in question was peripheral blood, obtained in a trial of Ad26.COV2.S vaccine versus placebo. These receptors came from a person aged 18-65 years who received the Ad26.COV2.S COVID-19 vaccine or a placebo.

The V gene is TRBV29-1, the J gene TRBJ2-4, with D tentatively TRBD1 (5 bases). Germline assignment: CDR1 SQVTM and CDR2 ANQGSEA. V lost 4 bases, J lost 6 bases, and 10 bases lay in between. This CDR3 is built from 12 residues. This CDR3 is CSVAQGTNIQYF. CDR3 coding DNA: TGCAGCGTTGCTCAGGGTACAAACATTCAGTACTTC.

The chain's CDR3 is CASSEAQRSYEQYF. CDR3 bases: TGTGCCAGCAGTGAAGCCCAGCGCTCCTACGAGCAGTACTTC. The chain joins TRBV2 to TRBJ2-7; D not certain. The CDR3 is made up of 14 amino acids. The V end was cut by 0 bases, the J end by 0 bases, with 6 bases between. Germline V CDR1 and CDR2: SNHLY, FYNNEI.

V gene TRBV7-2 combines with J gene TRBJ2-2, with 7 bases that match TRBD1. CDR3 length: 14 residues. Germline CDR1 SGHTA, CDR2 FQGNSA. The V gene end was trimmed by 5 bases and the J gene end by 7 bases; junction bases not matched to a gene: 7. The CDR3 spells CASSRDRVGGELFF. CDR3 in DNA: TGTGCCAGCAGCAGAGACAGGGTGGGCGGGGAGCTGTTTTTT.

This rearrangement joins TRBV13 to TRBJ2-7; TRBD2 might be the D (5 bases). Per germline, CDR1 PRHDT and CDR2 FYEKMQ (reference sequence). With 5 bases removed from V and 3 bases from J, the gap between germline ends came to 11 bases. The CDR3 has 13 residues. The CDR3 loop is CASSTVEDYEQYF. In nucleotides, the CDR3 is TGTGCCAGCAGCACTGTGGAGGACTACGAGCAGTACTTC.

This rearrangement joins TRBV10-3 to TRBJ2-5; possibly TRBD2 for D (5 bases). V was clipped by 0 bases and J by 5 bases, with 10 bases between them. The CDR3 totals 14 residues. From germline, CDR1 is ENHRY and CDR2 SYGVKD. The CDR3 DNA sequence: TGTGCCATCAGTGAGTCGACTCGGGGTGAGACCCAGTACTTC. Protein sequence: CAISESTRGETQYF.

The chain uses TRBV15 and TRBJ2-5; D uncertain. Trimming left V 0 bases short and J 1 base short, with 9 bases between. The CDR3 is 15 residues long. Germline V gene data show CDR1 as LNHNV and CDR2 as YYDKDF (reference sequence). This CDR3 is CATSRDRVGQETQYF. As DNA, the CDR3 is TGTGCCACCAGCAGAGATAGGGTGGGCCAAGAGACCCAGTACTTC.

This chain's CDR3 is CASSLVRGAYEQYF. The CDR3 DNA follows: TGTGCCAGCAGCTTAGTCAGGGGGGCCTACGAGCAGTACTTC. The chain uses TRBV7-2 and TRBJ2-7; TRBD1 is a possible D gene (7 bases). V was pared by 1 base and J by 2 bases, with 9 bases between. Germline CDR1 is SGHTA and CDR2 is FQGNSA. The CDR3 runs to 14 residues.

The CDR3 region is CASSLGLLLAGVENEQFF. In nucleotides, the CDR3 is TGCGCCAGCAGCTTGGGACTGTTACTAGCGGGAGTTGAAAATGAGCAGTTCTTC. V usage is TRBV5-1 and J usage is TRBJ2-1, with 11 bases aligning to TRBD2. This CDR3 comprises 18 residues. Germline-derived CDR1 and CDR2 are SGHRS and YFSETQ. V was pared by 0 bases and J by 7 bases, with 12 bases of the junction left unmatched.

In its sample, this clone was seen once. The chain recombines TRBV5-6 with TRBJ2-1, with D perhaps TRBD2 (6 bases). V was cut by 0 bases and J by 8 bases, with 15 bases left in between. Germline lookup yields CDR1 SGHDT and CDR2 YYEEEE. CDR3 length equals 15 residues. The CDR3 DNA sequence: TGTGCCAGCAGCTTGGTGACTAGTCTTGGGGATGAGCAGTTCTTC. Its translation: CASSLVTSLGDEQFF.

The chain links TRBV5-1 to TRBJ2-5, with 10 bases fitting TRBD1. V was clipped by 4 bases and J by 2 bases; unmatched bases: 8. Germline CDR1 reads SGHRS; CDR2 reads YFSETQ. The CDR3 has 16 residues. CDR3 DNA: TGCGCCAGCAGCAGATCAGACAGGGGGCTTCAAGAGACCCAGTACTTC. It yields the protein CASSRSDRGLQETQYF.

CDR3 bases: TGTGCCAGCAGCCAAGAAGTGAGCCAGAGCAACACTGAAGCTTTCTTT. As protein: CASSQEVSQSNTEAFF. This chain connects TRBV4-2 to TRBJ1-1, with D unclear. Trimming removed 0 bases from V and 2 bases from J, with 13 bases in between. The CDR3 is 16 amino acids. Germline CDR1 is LGHNA and CDR2 is YNFKEQ.

The rearrangement uses TRBV24-1 and TRBJ2-5; D is ambiguous. Germline CDR1 and CDR2: KGHDR and SFDVKD. V lost 6 bases and J 5 bases, leaving 12 bases between the germline ends. The CDR3 has 13 residues. DNA of the CDR3: TGTGCCACCAGTAAAGCCTACGGGGAGACCCAGTACTTC. Residues: CATSKAYGETQYF.

This chain links TRBV2 with TRBJ2-7; D not certain. This CDR3 has 17 residues. Trimming shortened V by 4 bases and J by 2 bases, and 21 bases separated the two germline ends. Per the germline V gene, CDR1 is SNHLY and CDR2 is FYNNEI. CDR3 sequence (DNA): TGTGCCAGCAGTGTTAAGTTTATTGGCGGAAAAGCCTACGAGCAGTACTTC. It is translated as CASSVKFIGGKAYEQYF.

The CDR3 nucleotides read TGTGCCAGCAGCTTCTCTACTAGCGGAGGGCTTTCCTACGAGCAGTACTTC. This gives the protein CASSFSTSGGLSYEQYF. V gene TRBV7-2 combines with J gene TRBJ2-7; 8 nucleotides match TRBD2. Germline CDR1 is SGHTA and CDR2 is FQGNSA. The V segment lost 3 bases and the J segment 1 base; nucleotides outside the gene matches: 11. The CDR3 totals 17 residues.

Points on this clone: This same CDR3 is encoded by further DNA sequences in the sample. The rearrangement joins TRBV18 to TRBJ1-1; D not resolved. The CDR3 has 13 residues. The V end was cut by 2 bases, the J end by 0 bases, with 4 bases between. The germline gives CDR1 KGHSH, CDR2 LQKENI. The CDR3 region is CASSPTVNTEAFF. CDR3 DNA: TGTGCCAGCTCACCAACCGTGAACACTGAAGCTTTCTTT.

This clone was seen a handful of times. The V gene is TRBV2, the J gene TRBJ1-6, with D hard to call. CDR3 size: 14 residues. Germline V gene lookup returns CDR1 SNHLY and CDR2 FYNNEI. V lost 1 base to trimming and J lost 7 bases, with 8 bases between them. The CDR3 loop reads CASSEVGTNSPLHF. As DNA, the CDR3 is TGTGCCAGCAGTGAAGTCGGTACGAATTCACCCCTCCACTTT. Full variable domain (remainder filled in from reference TRBV2 and TRBJ1-6): EPEVTQTPSHQVTQMGQEVILRCVPISNHLYFYWYRQILGQKVEFLVSFYNNEISEKSEIFDDQFSVERPDGSNFTLKIRSTKLEDSAMYFCASSEVGTNSPLHFGNGTRLTVT.

V and J are TRBV29-1 and TRBJ1-2, with D unclear. Germline V CDR1 and CDR2: SQVTM, ANQGSEA. The CDR3 totals 12 residues. Trimming took off 0 bases at V and 4 bases at J, with 6 bases between the two ends. DNA for the CDR3: TGCAGCGTTGAAGAAAGATCCTATGGCTACACCTTC. It codes for CSVEERSYGYTF.

The rearrangement uses TRBV7-9 and TRBJ1-2, with D perhaps matching TRBD1 (5 bases). Germline CDR1 reads SEHNR; CDR2 reads FQNEAQ (reference sequence). The CDR3 is 12 residues long. V was shortened by 6 bases and J by 4 bases, with 9 bases between the two germline ends. The DNA of the CDR3 is TGTGCCAGCAGTCGAGACAGCTATGGCTACACCTTC. Amino acids: CASSRDSYGYTF.

The chain couples TRBV6-6 to TRBJ2-2; D may match TRBD1 or TRBD2 (5 bases each). CDR3 length equals 15 residues. V lost 0 bases, J lost 4 bases, and 9 bases lay in between. The germline V gene has CDR1 MNHNY and CDR2 SVGAGI (reference sequence). The CDR3 protein is CASSYSLRGTGELFF. CDR3 bases: TGTGCCAGCAGTTACTCGTTGAGGGGCACCGGGGAGCTGTTTTTT.

The chain links TRBV6-6 to TRBJ2-3; 9 bases fit TRBD1. J gave up 5 bases and V 7 bases, and 4 bases lay outside the gene matches. The CDR3 extends over 13 amino acids. Per germline, CDR1 MNHNY and CDR2 SVGAGI (reference sequence). Here the CDR3 DNA reads TGTGCCAGCAACACAGGGGGCCGAGATACGCAGTATTTT. It specifies CASNTGGRDTQYF.

This chain uses TRBV9 with TRBJ2-3, with no clear D. Germline CDR1 reads SGDLS; CDR2 reads YYNGEE. The CDR3 is made up of 15 amino acids. V gave up 3 bases and J gave up 1 base, with 12 bases separating them. CDR3 DNA sequence: TGTGCCAGCAGCGCGATGGACGGGCGCACAGATACGCAGTATTTT. Amino acids: CASSAMDGRTDTQYF.

The V and J genes are TRBV7-6 and TRBJ2-3; 11 bases fit TRBD2. The length of the CDR3 is 16 residues. The V segment lost 3 bases and the J segment 0 bases; nucleotides outside the gene matches: 2. Per the germline V gene, CDR1 is SGHVS and CDR2 is FNYEAQ. DNA of the CDR3: TGTGCCAGCAGCTTTCCTAGCGGGGGGAGCACAGATACGCAGTATTTT. Residues: CASSFPSGGSTDTQYF. The whole variable domain, remainder taken from reference TRBV7-6 and TRBJ2-3, is GAGVSQSPRYKVTKRGQDVALRCDPISGHVSLYWYRQALGQGPEFLTYFNYEAQQDKSGLPNDRFSAERPEGSISTLTIQRTEQRDSAMYRCASSFPSGGSTDTQYFGPGTRLTVL.

V is TRBV29-1 and J is TRBJ1-4; 7 bases line up with TRBD1. Germline V gene data show CDR1 as SQVTM and CDR2 as ANQGSEA. This CDR3 spans 14 amino acids. V dropped 4 bases and J dropped 4; count of bases not matched to a gene: 6. As DNA, the CDR3 is TGCAGCGTTGGTAGACAGGGTTTTAATGAAAAACTGTTTTTT. This sequence encodes CSVGRQGFNEKLFF.

The chain is built from TRBV5-4 and TRBJ1-1; D unclear. This CDR3 contains 12 residues. Looked up from germline, CDR1 is SGHNT and CDR2 is YYREEE (reference sequence). With 3 bases removed from V and 6 bases from J, the gap between germline ends came to 9 bases. The CDR3 nucleotides read TGTGCCAGCAGCTCCGGAGAGCCTGAAGCTTTCTTT. Translating it yields CASSSGEPEAFF.

This sequence joins TRBV5-1 and TRBJ2-6; tentatively, D is TRBD1 (6 bases). The CDR3 runs 19 residues. Trimming shortened V by 1 base and J by 2 bases, and 19 bases separated the two germline ends. Germline V CDR1 and CDR2: SGHRS, YFSETQ. The CDR3 DNA follows: TGCGCCAGCAGCTTGAGCGACAGGCAATCTGGGGCTGGGGCCAACGTCCTGACTTTC. Translating it yields CASSLSDRQSGAGANVLTF. The full variable domain, with the rest looked up from reference TRBV5-1 and TRBJ2-6, is KAGVTQTPRYLIKTRGQQVTLSCSPISGHRSVSWYQQTPGQGLQFLFEYFSETQRNKGNFPGRFSGRQFSNSRSEMNVSTLELGDSALYLCASSLSDRQSGAGANVLTFGAGSRLTVL.

The rearrangement joins TRBV2 to TRBJ2-5; 7 positions match TRBD1. Trimming took 6 bases from V and 5 from J; bases not matched to a gene: 6. The CDR3 is 13 amino acids. Germline values: CDR1 SNHLY, CDR2 FYNNEI. The CDR3 DNA sequence: TGTGCCAGCAGGTTACAGGGGTCGGAGACCCAGTACTTC. Residues: CASRLQGSETQYF.